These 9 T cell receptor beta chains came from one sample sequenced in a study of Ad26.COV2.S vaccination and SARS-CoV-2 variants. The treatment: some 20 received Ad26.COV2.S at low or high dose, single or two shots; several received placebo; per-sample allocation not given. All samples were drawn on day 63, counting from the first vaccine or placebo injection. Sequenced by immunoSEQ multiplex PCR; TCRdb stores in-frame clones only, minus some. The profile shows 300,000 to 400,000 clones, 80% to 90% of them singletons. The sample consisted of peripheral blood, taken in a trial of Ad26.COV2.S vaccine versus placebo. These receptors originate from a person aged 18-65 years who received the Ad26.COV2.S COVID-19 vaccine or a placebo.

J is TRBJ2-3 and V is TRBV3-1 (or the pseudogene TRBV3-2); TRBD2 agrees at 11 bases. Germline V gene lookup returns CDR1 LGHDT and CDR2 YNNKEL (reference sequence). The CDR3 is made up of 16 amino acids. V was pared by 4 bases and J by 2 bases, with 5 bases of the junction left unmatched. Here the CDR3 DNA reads TGTGCCAGCAGCCGAGGGACTAGCGGACTCACAGATACGCAGTATTTT. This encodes CASSRGTSGLTDTQYF.

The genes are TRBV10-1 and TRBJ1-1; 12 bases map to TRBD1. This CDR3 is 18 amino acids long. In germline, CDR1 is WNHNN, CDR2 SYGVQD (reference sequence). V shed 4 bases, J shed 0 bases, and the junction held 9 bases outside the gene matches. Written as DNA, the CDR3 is TGCGCCAGCAGTGTTCGGGACAGGGGGCGTCCCTTGAACACTGAAGCTTTCTTT. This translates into CASSVRDRGRPLNTEAFF.

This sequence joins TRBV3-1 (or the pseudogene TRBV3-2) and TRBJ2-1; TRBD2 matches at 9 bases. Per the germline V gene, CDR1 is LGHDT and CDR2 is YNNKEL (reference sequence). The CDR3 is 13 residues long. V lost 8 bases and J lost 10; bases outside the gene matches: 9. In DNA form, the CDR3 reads TGTGCCAGCCGGCTGGCGGGAGGGGAAGAGCAGTTCTTC. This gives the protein CASRLAGGEEQFF.

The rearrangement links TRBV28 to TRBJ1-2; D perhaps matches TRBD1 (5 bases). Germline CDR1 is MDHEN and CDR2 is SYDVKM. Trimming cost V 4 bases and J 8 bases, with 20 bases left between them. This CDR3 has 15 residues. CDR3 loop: CASSSHGGRSIGYTF. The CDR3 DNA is TGTGCCAGCAGTTCTCATGGGGGGAGGTCTATCGGCTACACCTTC.

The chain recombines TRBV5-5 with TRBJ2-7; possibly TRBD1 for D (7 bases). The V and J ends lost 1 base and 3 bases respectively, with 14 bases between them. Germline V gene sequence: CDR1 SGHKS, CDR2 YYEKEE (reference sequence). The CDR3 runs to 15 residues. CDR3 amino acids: CASSLLAGGFYEQYF. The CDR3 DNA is TGTGCCAGCAGCTTGTTGGCAGGGGGGTTCTACGAGCAGTACTTC.

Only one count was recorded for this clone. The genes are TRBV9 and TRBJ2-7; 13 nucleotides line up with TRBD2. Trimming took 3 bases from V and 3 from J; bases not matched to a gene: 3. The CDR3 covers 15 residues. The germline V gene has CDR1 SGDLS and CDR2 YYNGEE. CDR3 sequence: CASSAGLAGNYEQYF. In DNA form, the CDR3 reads TGTGCCAGCAGCGCGGGACTAGCGGGAAACTACGAGCAGTACTTC.

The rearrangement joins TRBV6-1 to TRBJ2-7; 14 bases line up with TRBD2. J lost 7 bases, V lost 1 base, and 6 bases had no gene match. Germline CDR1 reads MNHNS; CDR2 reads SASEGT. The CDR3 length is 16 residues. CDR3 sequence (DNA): TGTGCCAGCAGTGAAGATCTGGGACTAGCGGGAGAGGAGCAGTACTTC. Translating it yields CASSEDLGLAGEEQYF.

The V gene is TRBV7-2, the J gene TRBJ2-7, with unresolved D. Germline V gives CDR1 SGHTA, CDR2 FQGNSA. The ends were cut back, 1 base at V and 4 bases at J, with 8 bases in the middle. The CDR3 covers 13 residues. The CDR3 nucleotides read TGTGCCAGCAGCTTAGGGGCACCTTACGAGCAGTACTTC. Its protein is CASSLGAPYEQYF.

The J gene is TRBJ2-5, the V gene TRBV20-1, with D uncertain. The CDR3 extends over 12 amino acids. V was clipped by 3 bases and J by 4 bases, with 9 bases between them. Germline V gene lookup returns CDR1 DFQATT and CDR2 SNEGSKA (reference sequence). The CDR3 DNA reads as TGCAGTGCTAGTGGGGTAGGAGAGACCCAGTACTTC. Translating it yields CSASGVGETQYF.